The clone carrying this TCR beta chain has a count of ten or more. The source of the sample is a study of T cells after yellow fever vaccination. The CDR3 spans 14 residues. V was clipped by 4 bases and J by 5 bases; unmatched bases: 6. The germline CDR1 and CDR2 sequences are SGHVS and FNYEAQ. TCRdb redid the calling of the 5' RACE reads with MiXCR, one entry per CDR3 protein. The sample lists just over 300,000 distinct CDR3 sequences, 3% to 4.5% occurring once. The V and J genes are TRBV7-6 and TRBJ2-3; 7 nucleotides align to TRBD2. Specimen: PBMCs, collected on the day of the yellow fever booster vaccination. This receptor was taken from a man aged 18 to 35 who received the YFV17D yellow fever vaccine. The CDR3 protein is CASSWGGGGDTQYF. CDR3 nucleotides: TGTGCCAGCAGCTGGGGCGGGGGTGGAGATACGCAGTATTTT.